The following is a T cell receptor (beta chain) sequence with its context. The entry originates in a study of blood T cell repertoires in COVID-19. Study in general: Specimens from acute and convalescent COVID-19 originated in the United States, Italy and Spain. Sources were T cells, B-cell-depleted T cells, or PBMCs; the material itself was cDNA or gDNA.

The CDR3 covers 13 residues. The V end lost 6 bases, the J end lost 3 bases, and 12 bases lay between the germline ends. Study processing details: Nucleated cell counts were estimated from reference gene primer amplification. Repertoires were generated with immunoSEQ multiplex PCR, while TCRdb's copy carries only in-frame clones and drops some. Clone size and V and J calls were adopted from that table, with D and trimming inferred from the DNA. Counted here are approximately 140,000 clones, roughly 80% occurring once; the ten biggest clones make up roughly 8.3%. The chain has TRBV5-3 and TRBJ1-1; D gene ambiguous. TRBV5-3 is annotated as an ORF whose role is uncertain. The TCR comes from a human donor with acute or convalescent COVID-19. The donor label of this sample is uncertain. The sequenced material came from peripheral blood. The CDR3 bases are TGTGCCAGAAATGGGGAGGCTTACACTGAAGCTTTCTTT. Translated: CARNGEAYTEAFF.